This TCR beta chain was identified in a study of blood T cell repertoires in COVID-19. Trimming shortened V by 9 bases and J by 0 bases, and 11 bases separated the two germline ends. The CDR3 is 13 residues long. The germline V gene encodes CDR1 LNHDA and CDR2 SQIVND (reference sequence). Libraries were prepared by immunoSEQ multiplex PCR; TCRdb keeps only in-frame clonotypes and omits some of them. The sample yields about 250,000 clones, 86% seen once. Seattle researchers signed up patients amid active infection and tracked them longitudinally. The clonotype was recovered from an elderly woman with COVID-19, enrolled during active disease. The sequencing sample was made of peripheral blood. The chain links TRBV19 to TRBJ1-2; D is ambiguous. The CDR3 sequence: CASVSSANYGYTF. The CDR3 region has the DNA TGTGCCAGCGTTTCGTCGGCTAACTATGGCTACACCTTC.